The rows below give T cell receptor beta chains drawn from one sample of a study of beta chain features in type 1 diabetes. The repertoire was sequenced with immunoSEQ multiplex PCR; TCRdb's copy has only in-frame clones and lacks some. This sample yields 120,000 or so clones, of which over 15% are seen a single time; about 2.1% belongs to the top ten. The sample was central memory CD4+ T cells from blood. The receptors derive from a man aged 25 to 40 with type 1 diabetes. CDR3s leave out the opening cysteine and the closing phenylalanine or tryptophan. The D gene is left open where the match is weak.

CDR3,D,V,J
ASSLWEDTQY,NA,TRBV11-2,TRBJ2-3
ASAAGSYEQY,TRBD2,TRBV28,TRBJ2-7
ASSVFEQY,NA,TRBV2,TRBJ2-7
SVSSGYEQY,TRBD2,TRBV20-1,TRBJ2-7
ASSRGTPRAPLH,NA,TRBV28,TRBJ1-6
ASSYSGTVGNTIY,TRBD1,TRBV6-5,TRBJ1-3
ASSLQTEGETQY,NA,TRBV7-7,TRBJ2-5
ASSLTGGGNQPQH,TRBD1,TRBV19,TRBJ1-5
ASRPPGLTEAF,NA,TRBV27,TRBJ1-1
ASRRTSEAKNIQY,TRBD2,TRBV6-5,TRBJ2-4
AWRASFIENEKLF,NA,TRBV30,TRBJ1-4
ASSPETGVFSEQF,TRBD1,TRBV7-7,TRBJ2-1
ASSQQRQGSDTQY,TRBD1,TRBV4-3,TRBJ2-3
ASSLGESETQY,NA,TRBV7-8,TRBJ2-5
SVGTARSSYEQY,NA,TRBV29-1,TRBJ2-7
ASSLAAHRRGETQY,NA,TRBV7-9,TRBJ2-5
ASSQGTYLNYGYT,NA,TRBV4-3,TRBJ1-2
ASSSGQPGY,NA,TRBV28,TRBJ2-7
ASSQELTGKETQY,NA,TRBV4-2,TRBJ2-5
AISPSTSSYNEQF,NA,TRBV10-3,TRBJ2-1
ASSPRQDSYEQY,NA,TRBV7-2,TRBJ2-7
ATSSQGDYGYT,TRBD1,TRBV15,TRBJ1-2
ASSQVWQGGDETQY,NA,TRBV4-1,TRBJ2-5
ASSQTQSNYGYT,NA,TRBV4-3,TRBJ1-2
ASSLQGDYGYT,TRBD1,TRBV7-6,TRBJ1-2
ASIPGQGANEQY,TRBD1,TRBV19,TRBJ2-7